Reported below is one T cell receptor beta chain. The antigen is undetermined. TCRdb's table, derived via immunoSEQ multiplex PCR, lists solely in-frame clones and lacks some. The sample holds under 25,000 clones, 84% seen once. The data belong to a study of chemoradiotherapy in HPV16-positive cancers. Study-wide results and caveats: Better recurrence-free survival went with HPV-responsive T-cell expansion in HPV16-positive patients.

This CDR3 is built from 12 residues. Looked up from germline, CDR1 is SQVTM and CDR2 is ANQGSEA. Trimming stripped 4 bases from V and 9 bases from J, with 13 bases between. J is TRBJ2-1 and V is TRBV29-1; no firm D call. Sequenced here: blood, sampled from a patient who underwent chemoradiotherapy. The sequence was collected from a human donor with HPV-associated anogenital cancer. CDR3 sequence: CSVVMWGSEQFF. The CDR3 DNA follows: TGCAGCGTTGTTATGTGGGGTAGTGAGCAGTTCTTC.